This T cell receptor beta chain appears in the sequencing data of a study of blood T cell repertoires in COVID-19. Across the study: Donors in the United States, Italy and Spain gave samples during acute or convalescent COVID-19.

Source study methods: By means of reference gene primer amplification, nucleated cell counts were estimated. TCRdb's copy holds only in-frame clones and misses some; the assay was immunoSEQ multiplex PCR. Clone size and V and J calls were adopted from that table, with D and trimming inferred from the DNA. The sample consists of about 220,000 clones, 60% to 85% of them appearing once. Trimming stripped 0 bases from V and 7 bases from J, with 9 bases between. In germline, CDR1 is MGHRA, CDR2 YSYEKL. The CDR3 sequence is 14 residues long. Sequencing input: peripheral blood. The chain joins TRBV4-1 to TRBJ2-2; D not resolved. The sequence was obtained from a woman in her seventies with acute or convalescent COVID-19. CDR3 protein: CASSQDRVSGELFF. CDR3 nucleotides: TGCGCCAGCAGCCAAGATCGAGTGAGCGGGGAGCTGTTTTTT.